This T cell receptor (beta chain) comes out of a study of blood T cells in healthy people across ages (dated by TCRdb to between 2015 and 2017). Study-wide context: In model experiments, roughly one uniquely barcoded TCR beta cDNA molecule per two T cells was captured by template switching. The study measured age-related changes in TCR beta repertoire diversity using deep sequencing normalized with unique cDNA molecular identifiers. Four age groups were formed from the donors: young (average approximately 15 years), middle-aged (roughly 38), aged (about 62) and long-lived (around 82). To avoid experimental bias, donors of different ages were spread randomly across the sequencing lanes. Using the same blood draw, the study looked at two additional independent replicas of 1 million unique cDNA reads for two donors, one aged 18 to 30 and the other aged 80 or older. Overall study results and their limits: Estimates of total diversity based on one million sequenced T cells were regarded as lower bounds and as underestimates. The long-lived group showed more naive CD4+ T cells, fewer expanded clones and increased TCR diversity than the aged group, suggesting age selection. There was a strong correlation between observed TCR beta diversity and the percentage of naive T cells measured by flow cytometry. Observed TCR beta diversity per million T cells fell roughly linearly with age, and a significant reduction was already apparent by age approximately 41. Since profiling was done on bulk unsorted PBMCs, naive and antigen-experienced compartments could not be conclusively compared. The CMV infection status of donors was not known, potentially confounding age-related changes in expanded clonotypes.

To prepare the library, 5' RACE was applied. Sequenced using an Illumina HiSeq 2500. A second PCR of roughly 6 to 11 cycles was run with a J-beta primer mix and a sample-barcoded 5' primer. A unique molecular identifier was introduced onto each TCR beta cDNA molecule by a template-switch 5' adaptor carrying 12 random nucleotides. Each sample yielded at least 3 million CDR3-containing paired-end reads. The Mint cDNA synthesis kit, primed by a TRBC-specific oligonucleotide, was used to synthesize first-strand cDNA from all RNA. All cDNA was treated with uracil-DNA glycosylase and then went through a first 18-cycle PCR with the universal primers M1SS and BC2_uni_R. As for the authors' bioinformatics: Each sample was normalized by randomly selecting 1 million high-quality reads, each carrying a distinct molecular identifier. Instead of being binned into consensus sequences, reads that shared molecular identifiers were thrown out. CDR3 identification, clonotype clustering and error correction used MiTCR with a Q25 quality threshold and the strictest error-elimination algorithm. Lower-bound total TCR beta diversity was estimated with a nonparametric unseen species model using Euler transformation. TCRdb reworked the public reads: Q25 trimming with fastp, MiXCR clone assembly, productive beta chains retained. Every CDR3 protein is listed once, alongside the most common genes and DNA of its rows. Here the V and J calls rest on TCRdb's processing, not on the authors' analysis. The sample records over 950,000 distinct CDR3 sequences, approximately 38% of which are singletons. About an eighth of the sample is held by the ten biggest clonotypes.

A note on this clonotype: Its specific antigen is unknown. Base qualities were left out, and no much larger clone turns up one base away.

Unmatched junction bases come to 8, with V trimmed by 10 bases and J by 0 bases. CDR1 is given as MNHEY and CDR2 as SMNVEV, both from the germline V gene (reference sequence). Reading from cysteine to phenylalanine, the CDR3 counts 15 amino acids. The kept DNA is CDR3 alone, 45 bases in frame from the first base. Donors were roughly 40 systemically healthy Caucasian individuals from Russia aged roughly 6 to 90 years. Each donor gave ten milliliters of peripheral blood, collected into EDTA-treated Vacutainer tubes. Ficoll-Paque density-gradient centrifugation was used to isolate PBMCs, with at least 7 million obtained per sample. Total RNA was extracted from PBMCs with Trizol reagent, with at least 6 micrograms obtained per sample. The percentages of naive CD45RAhigh/CD27high T cells were determined by flow cytometry on a PBMC aliquot from every donor.

The V gene is TRBV27 and the J gene is TRBJ1-5; the central 8 bases match TRBD1. Sequencing was carried out using blood. The receptor was isolated from a man between 18 and 29 years old in good health. The DNA sequence is TGTGCCACCCAAGACAGGGGTGATAGCAATCAGCCCCAGCATTTT. Its amino acids are CATQDRGDSNQPQHF.